The rows below give T cell receptor beta chains drawn from one sample of a study of blood T cell repertoires in COVID-19. Profiled with immunoSEQ multiplex PCR; TCRdb holds only in-frame clones, not every one. The sample records 250,000 to 300,000 clones, about 76% being singletons. Sequenced sample: peripheral blood. These receptors all stem from a woman aged 55-69 years with active or convalescent COVID-19. Each CDR3 is given without its conserved first and last residue. A D gene is named only where the DNA matches it firmly.

>TRBD1|TRBV5-1
ASSSGTGSYEQY
>TRBD2|TRBV15
ATSRTSGANPYEQY
>-|TRBV7-9
ASSFQAGRNTGELF
>TRBD1|TRBV6-5
ASSYRDRAGGEQF
>-|TRBV3-1/TRBV3-2
ACQGSNYGYT
>-|TRBV4-1
ASSQLFDPDIPFFSSTDTQY
>-|TRBV5-1
ASSGTSTGELF
>-|TRBV4-1
ASTPWGGQGYGYT
>-|TRBV5-1
ASSLNSNSPLH
>-|TRBV4-1
ASSQEGTGTHRSYEQY
>TRBD1|TRBV9
ASSVGGGTGGFDSGNTIY
>-|TRBV10-3
AISGRDYEQY
>-|TRBV27
ASSPRTQGNYGYT
>TRBD2|TRBV19
ASSTLTSGVNYEQY
>TRBD1|TRBV9
ASSVLTGGPYNEQF
>TRBD1|TRBV15
ATSRGTGGGTGELF
>-|TRBV11-2
ASSLDDALATDTQY
>TRBD2|TRBV6-4
ASSDPRDDGRASYQETQY
>-|TRBV27
ASSPLPGNQPQH
>TRBD2|TRBV2
ASRQLAGGTDTQY
>-|TRBV9
ASSVARQGETQY
>TRBD1|TRBV5-1
ASRETGGPDTQY
>-|TRBV5-5
ASSLNEGRREKLF
>-|TRBV2
ASMRESLLSYNSPLH
>-|TRBV7-3
ASSLRAATGTEAF
>TRBD2|TRBV5-1
ASSRSGAGGGETQY
>-|TRBV7-9
ASIQHSGPQETQY
>-|TRBV6-4
ASTPPSIGGELF
>-|TRBV18
ASSPPGLRTDTQY
>-|TRBV19
ASSITGVKDEQF
>-|TRBV6-5
ASSSRTEAF
>TRBD1|TRBV6-5
ASSLPGQVYNEQF
>-|TRBV20-1
SASRGQGLTDTQY
>TRBD1|TRBV5-1
ASSLDETGLDTEAF
>-|TRBV7-6
ASSLAGGGFGNEKLF
>TRBD2|TRBV4-3
ASSQYSGGRSQY
>-|TRBV5-1
ASSLDPGGLWEETQY
>-|TRBV4-1
ASSQTNGEYETQY
>TRBD1|TRBV7-9
ASSMGQGREKLF
>-|TRBV4-3
ASSQDFQGGYGYT
>TRBD2|TRBV7-8
ASSPLTSGGYNEQF